This T cell receptor beta chain derives from a study of cytomegalovirus exposure and HLA in healthy donors. Measured with immunoSEQ multiplex PCR; TCRdb has only the in-frame clones, and not every one. The table lists 220,000 or so clones, approximately 88% of them singletons. General study points: First-cohort TCR clusters were later found to tend to co-occur in the roughly 120 validation repertoires. The classifier was said to identify cytomegalovirus status with high specificity and sensitivity. The authors enumerated over 150 TCR beta chains as linked to cytomegalovirus.

As regards this clone: The target antigen is unknown.

The origin of this receptor is a woman aged 25 to 39 in good health and CMV-seropositive. The sequenced sample was PBMCs.

CDR3 sequence: CASSLSGVYGYTF. Written as DNA, the CDR3 is TGTGCCAGCAGTTTATCTGGGGTCTATGGCTACACCTTC. The rearrangement links TRBV28 to TRBJ1-2; D gene ambiguous. Germline V gives CDR1 MDHEN, CDR2 SYDVKM. The germline V and J ends were trimmed by 1 base and 4 bases, with 7 bases remaining between them. This CDR3 is 13 amino acids long.